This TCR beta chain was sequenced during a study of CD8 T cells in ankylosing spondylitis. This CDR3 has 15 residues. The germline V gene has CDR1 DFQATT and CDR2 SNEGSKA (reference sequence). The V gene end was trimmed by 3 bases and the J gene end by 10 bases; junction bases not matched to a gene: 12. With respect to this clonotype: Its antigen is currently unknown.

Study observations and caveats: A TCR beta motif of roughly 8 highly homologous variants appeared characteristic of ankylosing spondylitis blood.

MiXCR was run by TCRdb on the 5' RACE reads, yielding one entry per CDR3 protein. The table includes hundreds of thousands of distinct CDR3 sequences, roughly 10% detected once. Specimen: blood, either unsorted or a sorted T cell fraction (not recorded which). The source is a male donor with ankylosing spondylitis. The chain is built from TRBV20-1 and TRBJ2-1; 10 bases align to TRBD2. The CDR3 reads CSASRLAGGLTEQFF. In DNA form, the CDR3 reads TGCAGTGCTAGTCGATTAGCGGGAGGTCTAACAGAGCAGTTCTTC.